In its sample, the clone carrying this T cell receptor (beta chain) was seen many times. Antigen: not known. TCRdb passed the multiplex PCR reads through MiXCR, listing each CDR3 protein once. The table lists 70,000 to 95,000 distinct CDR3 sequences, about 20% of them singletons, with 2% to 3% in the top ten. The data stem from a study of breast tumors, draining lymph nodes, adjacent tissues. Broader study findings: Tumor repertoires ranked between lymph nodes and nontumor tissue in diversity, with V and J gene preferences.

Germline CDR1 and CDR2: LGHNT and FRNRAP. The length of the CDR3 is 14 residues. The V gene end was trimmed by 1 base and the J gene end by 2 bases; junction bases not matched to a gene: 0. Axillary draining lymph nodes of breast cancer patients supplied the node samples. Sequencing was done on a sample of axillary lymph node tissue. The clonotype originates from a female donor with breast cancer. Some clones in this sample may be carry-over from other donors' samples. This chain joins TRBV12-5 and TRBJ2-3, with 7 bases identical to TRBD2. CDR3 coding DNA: TGTGCTAGTGGTTTGGAGCGGGACACAGATACGCAGTATTTT. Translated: CASGLERDTDTQYF.